A selection of T cell receptor beta chains follows, all from one sample in a study of cytomegalovirus exposure and HLA in healthy donors. This table comes from immunoSEQ multiplex PCR, and its TCRdb copy is limited to in-frame clones, with some not included. The sample records tens of thousands of clones, approximately 93% being singletons. Material for sequencing was PBMCs. The receptors derive from a young woman in good health and CMV-seropositive. Both conserved end residues are part of each CDR3. Fields, in order: J gene, V gene, D gene, clone size, CDR3 DNA, CDR3 protein. A D gene is named only where the DNA matches it firmly. The size of a clone is reported for some rows only, either as once, few or many, or as a class for expanded clones.

J gene: TRBJ2-4; V gene: TRBV2; D gene: NA; clone size: NA; CDR3 DNA: TGTGCCAGCAGCCGGGACACGGCGGGGGACATTCAGTACTTC; CDR3 protein: CASSRDTAGDIQYF
J gene: TRBJ2-7; V gene: TRBV28; D gene: TRBD2; clone size: few; CDR3 DNA: TGTGCCAGCAGCCAGGGACTAGGGATCTACGAGCAGTACTTC; CDR3 protein: CASSQGLGIYEQYF
J gene: TRBJ2-1; V gene: TRBV7-3; D gene: TRBD2; clone size: NA; CDR3 DNA: TGTGCCAGCAGGACTGACGGGAGGATGGGCAATGAGCAGTTCTTC; CDR3 protein: CASRTDGRMGNEQFF
J gene: TRBJ2-1; V gene: TRBV7-3; D gene: TRBD2; clone size: NA; CDR3 DNA: TGTGCCAGCAGCTCTCTAGCGGGGGCAAACAATGAGCAGTTCTTC; CDR3 protein: CASSSLAGANNEQFF
J gene: TRBJ2-7; V gene: TRBV5-4; D gene: NA; clone size: NA; CDR3 DNA: TGTGCCAGCAGCTTGGAGGCGGGGATCTCCTACGAGCAGTACTTC; CDR3 protein: CASSLEAGISYEQYF
J gene: TRBJ2-2; V gene: TRBV9; D gene: NA; clone size: once; CDR3 DNA: TGTGCCAGCAGCGTAGGAGCGAACACCGGGGAGCTGTTTTTT; CDR3 protein: CASSVGANTGELFF
J gene: TRBJ2-1; V gene: TRBV9; D gene: NA; clone size: NA; CDR3 DNA: TGTGCCAGCAGTTTGGACGGGGATCCATACAATGAGCAGTTCTTC; CDR3 protein: CASSLDGDPYNEQFF
J gene: TRBJ2-5; V gene: TRBV7-9; D gene: NA; clone size: NA; CDR3 DNA: TGTGCCAGCAGTCTTTGGGACACGGAACCCTTTCAAGAGACCCAGTACTTC; CDR3 protein: CASSLWDTEPFQETQYF
J gene: TRBJ2-3; V gene: TRBV9; D gene: NA; clone size: NA; CDR3 DNA: TGTGCCAGCAGCGTAGCCCCGTTGGAGGGTACGCAGTATTTT; CDR3 protein: CASSVAPLEGTQYF
J gene: TRBJ2-1; V gene: TRBV7-3; D gene: TRBD2; clone size: NA; CDR3 DNA: TGTGCCAGCAGGACTAGCGGGAGCGGTAACAATGAGCAGTTCTTC; CDR3 protein: CASRTSGSGNNEQFF
J gene: TRBJ1-4; V gene: TRBV25-1; D gene: NA; clone size: NA; CDR3 DNA: TGTGCCAGCAGGAAGAGGATAGGAAGGGGTGAAAAACTGTTTTTT; CDR3 protein: CASRKRIGRGEKLFF
J gene: TRBJ2-7; V gene: TRBV2; D gene: TRBD1; clone size: NA; CDR3 DNA: TGTGCCAGAGCGGGACAGGGCTCTTCCTACGAGCAGTACTTC; CDR3 protein: CARAGQGSSYEQYF
J gene: TRBJ2-7; V gene: TRBV4-3; D gene: TRBD1; clone size: NA; CDR3 DNA: TGCGCCAGCAGCCAGCGACAGGGATCCTACGAGCAGTACTTC; CDR3 protein: CASSQRQGSYEQYF
J gene: TRBJ1-2; V gene: TRBV28; D gene: NA; clone size: NA; CDR3 DNA: TGTGCCAGCAGTGCCACAGGTGGAAACGGTGGCTACACCTTC; CDR3 protein: CASSATGGNGGYTF
J gene: TRBJ2-5; V gene: TRBV7-9; D gene: NA; clone size: NA; CDR3 DNA: TGTGCCAGCAGCTGGAGGGGTCGGGAGACCCAGTACTTC; CDR3 protein: CASSWRGRETQYF
J gene: TRBJ1-1; V gene: TRBV6-1; D gene: NA; clone size: NA; CDR3 DNA: TGTGCCAGCAGTGAATATACGGGAACTGAAGCTTTCTTT; CDR3 protein: CASSEYTGTEAFF
J gene: TRBJ2-1; V gene: TRBV19; D gene: TRBD1; clone size: NA; CDR3 DNA: TGTGCCAGTATCCCACCGGGACAGGGCTACAATGAGCAGTTCTTC; CDR3 protein: CASIPPGQGYNEQFF
J gene: TRBJ2-7; V gene: TRBV5-4; D gene: TRBD2; clone size: NA; CDR3 DNA: TGTGCCAGCAGCCCTAGCGGGATGGCTTCCTACGAGCAGTACTTC; CDR3 protein: CASSPSGMASYEQYF
J gene: TRBJ2-1; V gene: TRBV11-3; D gene: TRBD2; clone size: NA; CDR3 DNA: TGTGCCAGCAGCTTCGAGGAAAAGCGGGAGGGCAATGAGCAGTTCTTC; CDR3 protein: CASSFEEKREGNEQFF
J gene: TRBJ2-5; V gene: TRBV7-9; D gene: NA; clone size: NA; CDR3 DNA: TGTGCCAGCAGCTCCTCGGGGGCTAGCGGAGAGACCCAGTACTTC; CDR3 protein: CASSSSGASGETQYF
J gene: TRBJ2-5; V gene: TRBV11-2; D gene: NA; clone size: NA; CDR3 DNA: TGTGCCAGCAACCCGACAGGACAACAAGAGACCCAGTACTTC; CDR3 protein: CASNPTGQQETQYF
J gene: TRBJ1-1; V gene: TRBV28; D gene: NA; clone size: NA; CDR3 DNA: TGTGCCAGCAACCCAGGGATGGATTGGTCTGAAGCTTTCTTT; CDR3 protein: CASNPGMDWSEAFF
J gene: TRBJ2-1; V gene: TRBV7-2; D gene: NA; clone size: NA; CDR3 DNA: TGTGCCAGCAGCGCCCTTGGAGGGGCATCCTGGAATGAGCAGTTCTTC; CDR3 protein: CASSALGGASWNEQFF
J gene: TRBJ2-5; V gene: TRBV19; D gene: TRBD2; clone size: NA; CDR3 DNA: TGTGCCAGTAGTATGACGGGGACTAGCGGGAGAAGTGAGACCCAGTACTTC; CDR3 protein: CASSMTGTSGRSETQYF
J gene: TRBJ2-7; V gene: TRBV19; D gene: NA; clone size: few; CDR3 DNA: TGTGCCAGTAGTATACCGGGATCCTACGAGCAGTACTTC; CDR3 protein: CASSIPGSYEQYF
J gene: TRBJ2-7; V gene: TRBV28; D gene: NA; clone size: NA; CDR3 DNA: TGTGCCAGCATACGAGGTTACGAGCAGTACTTC; CDR3 protein: CASIRGYEQYF
J gene: TRBJ1-2; V gene: TRBV9; D gene: NA; clone size: NA; CDR3 DNA: TGTGCCAGCAGCGCCGGAGCGGGGAGTTATGGCTACACCTTC; CDR3 protein: CASSAGAGSYGYTF
J gene: TRBJ2-7; V gene: TRBV11-3; D gene: NA; clone size: NA; CDR3 DNA: TGTGCCAGCAGCTTAGGGACAGTGGTCGCGTCCTACGAGCAGTACTTC; CDR3 protein: CASSLGTVVASYEQYF
J gene: TRBJ2-2; V gene: TRBV5-1; D gene: NA; clone size: NA; CDR3 DNA: TGCGCCAGCAGGCAGGGGGGGAACACCGGGGAGCTGTTTTTT; CDR3 protein: CASRQGGNTGELFF
J gene: TRBJ2-1; V gene: TRBV4-1; D gene: TRBD2; clone size: NA; CDR3 DNA: TGCGCCAGCAGCCAAGTAACGGAGCGGGGATACAATGAGCAGTTCTTC; CDR3 protein: CASSQVTERGYNEQFF
J gene: TRBJ2-1; V gene: TRBV30; D gene: NA; clone size: NA; CDR3 DNA: TGTGCCTGGAGTGCAGGACAGTACAATGAGCAGTTCTTC; CDR3 protein: CAWSAGQYNEQFF
J gene: TRBJ2-7; V gene: TRBV4-2; D gene: TRBD1; clone size: once; CDR3 DNA: TGTGCCAGCAGCCAAGATTTGACAGGGGGGACCCCAAGCTCCTACGAGCAGTACTTC; CDR3 protein: CASSQDLTGGTPSSYEQYF
J gene: TRBJ1-1; V gene: TRBV27; D gene: NA; clone size: NA; CDR3 DNA: TGTGCCAGCAGTTTCTCACCGAGCGTCACTGAAGCTTTCTTT; CDR3 protein: CASSFSPSVTEAFF
J gene: TRBJ2-1; V gene: TRBV29-1; D gene: NA; clone size: once; CDR3 DNA: TGCAGCGTCGAACCCCACTATTGGGTCCCTTACAATGAGCAGTTCTTC; CDR3 protein: CSVEPHYWVPYNEQFF
J gene: TRBJ2-1; V gene: TRBV25-1; D gene: TRBD2; clone size: NA; CDR3 DNA: TGTGCCAGCAGTGAATCGACTAGCGGAACCTACAATGAGCAGTTCTTC; CDR3 protein: CASSESTSGTYNEQFF
J gene: TRBJ2-7; V gene: TRBV10-3; D gene: NA; clone size: NA; CDR3 DNA: TGTGCCATCAGTGAGTCCCCAGGACAGCGCTATCTGGGGGAGCAGTACTTC; CDR3 protein: CAISESPGQRYLGEQYF
J gene: TRBJ1-2; V gene: TRBV5-1; D gene: TRBD1; clone size: NA; CDR3 DNA: TGCGCCAGCAGCTTGGTCGGACAGGGATCTAACTATGGCTACACCTTC; CDR3 protein: CASSLVGQGSNYGYTF
J gene: TRBJ2-1; V gene: TRBV9; D gene: TRBD2; clone size: NA; CDR3 DNA: TGTGCCAGCAGCGCGACTAGCGGGAGCAATGAGCAGTTCTTC; CDR3 protein: CASSATSGSNEQFF
J gene: TRBJ2-2; V gene: TRBV5-1; D gene: TRBD1; clone size: once; CDR3 DNA: TGCGCCAGCAGCCCGGGACAGGGCGGTTACGGTGGGGAGCTGTTTTTT; CDR3 protein: CASSPGQGGYGGELFF
J gene: TRBJ2-3; V gene: TRBV4-3; D gene: TRBD2; clone size: NA; CDR3 DNA: TGCGCCAGCAGCCAAATACCCGGGACTAGCGGGAGAAGCACAGATACGCAGTATTTT; CDR3 protein: CASSQIPGTSGRSTDTQYF
J gene: TRBJ1-5; V gene: TRBV30; D gene: NA; clone size: NA; CDR3 DNA: TGTGCCTGGAGTGGGATGACAGTGGGAAATCAGCCCCAGCATTTT; CDR3 protein: CAWSGMTVGNQPQHF
J gene: TRBJ1-2; V gene: TRBV20-1; D gene: NA; clone size: NA; CDR3 DNA: TGCAGTGCTACTGAGTCCTATGGCTACACCTTC; CDR3 protein: CSATESYGYTF